This T cell receptor beta chain was recorded in a study of T-cell memory formation after mild COVID-19. The length of the CDR3 is 14 residues. V shed 3 bases, J shed 5 bases, and the junction held 5 bases outside the gene matches. Germline V gene sequence: CDR1 DFQATT, CDR2 SNEGSKA (reference sequence). TCRdb called the 5' RACE reads again in MiXCR, with one record for every CDR3 protein. The sample shows roughly 150,000 distinct CDR3 sequences, about an eighth of them seen only once. General study findings and limits: Some SARS-CoV-2-responding clones were already detected in memory before infection.

This clonotype has just a few counts. Its target is not known. This receptor was identified in a man aged 18 to 29 who had mild COVID-19 (a few samples of this study predate the infection). Cell type and time point are not known. J is TRBJ1-5 and V is TRBV20-1, with 9 bases that match TRBD1. The specimen sequenced was PBMCs or a T cell subset sorted from them (not recorded which). In DNA form, the CDR3 reads TGCAGTGCTAGCCGGACAGGGGATCATCAGCCCCAGCATTTT. This gives the protein CSASRTGDHQPQHF.